The 2 T cell receptor beta chains in this list originate from one sample, sequenced in a study of CXCR3-negative and CXCR3-positive naive CD8 T cells. Carrying UMI labels, the TRB cDNA libraries were prepared through 5' RACE. Each CDR3 protein gets one entry in TCRdb, which reprocessed the 5' RACE reads and gives no DNA. Across about 40,000 distinct CDR3 sequences, the top ten clones capture roughly 10% of the sample. The sequenced sample consisted of memory CD8+ T cells from blood. Every receptor here comes from a human donor in good health. Some clones in this sample may be carry-over from other donors' samples.

The rearrangement joins TRBV7-6 to TRBJ1-1. This CDR3 spans 15 amino acids. CDR1 SGHVS and CDR2 FNYEAQ come from the germline V gene. CDR3 region: CASSLSEAGNTEAFF.

V and J are TRBV5-6 and TRBJ2-1; TCRdb names TRBD1, which stays unverified in the absence of DNA. Germline-derived CDR1 and CDR2 are SGHDT and YYEEEE. There are 16 residues in the CDR3. The CDR3 here is CASSFAGGPQGVEQFF.